The 3 T cell receptor beta chains below all came from one sample that was sequenced in a study of T cell responses to AZD1222 COVID-19 vaccine. TCRdb's table, derived via immunoSEQ multiplex PCR, lists solely in-frame clones and lacks some. Seen here are about 180,000 clones, less than 95% observed once, and the top ten hold 1.5%. Sequenced material: peripheral blood, taken on day 0 of AZD1222 vaccination. The origin of the receptors is an adult in good health.

The chain uses TRBV5-1 and TRBJ2-5, with D tentatively TRBD1 (5 bases). CDR3 size: 13 residues. V gave up 3 bases and J gave up 1 base, with 7 bases separating them. Germline values: CDR1 SGHRS, CDR2 YFSETQ. In nucleotides, the CDR3 is TGCGCCAGCAGCTCTACAGGCCAAGAGACCCAGTACTTC. It yields the protein CASSSTGQETQYF.

Worth noting for this clone: Germline is not matched at one junction end, which may reflect a read error. The chain recombines TRBV27 with TRBJ1-2; no firm D call. The germline gives CDR1 MNHEY, CDR2 SMNVEV (reference sequence). CDR3 length: 13 amino acids. The CDR3 here is CASSLSARGGYIF. CDR3 DNA: TGTGCCAGCAGTTTATCTGCTCGGGGTGGCTACATCTTC.

This sequence joins TRBV5-1 and TRBJ2-5; weak D call: TRBD2 (5 bases). V lost 6 bases to trimming and J lost 5 bases, with 17 bases between them. Per the germline V gene, CDR1 is SGHRS and CDR2 is YFSETQ. The CDR3 runs 14 residues. CDR3 sequence (DNA): TGCGCCAGCACCTCTGGACGGGGAAGGGAGACCCAGTACTTC. The encoded protein is CASTSGRGRETQYF. The full variable domain, with the rest looked up from reference TRBV5-1 and TRBJ2-5, is KAGVTQTPRYLIKTRGQQVTLSCSPISGHRSVSWYQQTPGQGLQFLFEYFSETQRNKGNFPGRFSGRQFSNSRSEMNVSTLELGDSALYLCASTSGRGRETQYFGPGTRLLVL.